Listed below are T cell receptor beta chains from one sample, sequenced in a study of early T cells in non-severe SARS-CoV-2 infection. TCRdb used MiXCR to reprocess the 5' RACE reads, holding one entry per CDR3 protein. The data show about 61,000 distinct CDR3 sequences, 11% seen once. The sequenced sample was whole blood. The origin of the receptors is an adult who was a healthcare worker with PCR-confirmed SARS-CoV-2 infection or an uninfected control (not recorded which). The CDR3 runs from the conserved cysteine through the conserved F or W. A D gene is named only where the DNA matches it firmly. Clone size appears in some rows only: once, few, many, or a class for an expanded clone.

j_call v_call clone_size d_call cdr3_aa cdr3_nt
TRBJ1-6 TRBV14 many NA CASSQELPNSPLHF TGTGCCAGCAGCCAAGAACTCCCTAATTCACCCCTCCACTTT
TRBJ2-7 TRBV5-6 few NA CASSSWTAYEQYF TGTGCCAGCAGCTCCTGGACAGCCTACGAGCAGTACTTC
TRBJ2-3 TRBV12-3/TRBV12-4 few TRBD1 CASSLVGQDTQYF TGTGCCAGCAGTTTAGTGGGACAGGATACGCAGTATTTT
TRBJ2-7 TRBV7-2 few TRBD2 CATGGGGPYEQYF TGTGCCACGGGCGGGGGAGGGCCCTACGAGCAGTACTTC
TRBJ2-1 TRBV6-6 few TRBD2 CASSKLAGGPNEQFF TGTGCCAGCAGTAAACTAGCGGGGGGGCCCAATGAGCAGTTCTTC
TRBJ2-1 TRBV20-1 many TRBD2 CSAKRGEQFF TGCAGTGCCAAGCGGGGTGAGCAGTTCTTC
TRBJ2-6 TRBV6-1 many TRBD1 CASRPTGGAGTGANVLTF TGTGCCAGCAGGCCTACAGGGGGCGCCGGAACCGGGGCCAACGTCCTGACTTTC
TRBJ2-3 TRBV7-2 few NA CASILDQGTDTQYF TGTGCCAGCATCTTAGATCAGGGCACAGATACGCAGTATTTT
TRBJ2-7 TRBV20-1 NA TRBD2 CSAIGLAGHYEQYF TGCAGTGCTATCGGGCTAGCGGGCCACTACGAGCAGTACTTC
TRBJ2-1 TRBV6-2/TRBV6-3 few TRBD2 CASSSSRLAGPQDEQFF TGTGCCAGCAGTTCCTCCCGACTAGCGGGGCCCCAGGATGAGCAGTTCTTC
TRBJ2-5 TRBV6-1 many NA CASNLLPDSVGSQYF TGTGCCAGCAACTTATTGCCGGACTCTGTGGGGTCCCAGTACTTC
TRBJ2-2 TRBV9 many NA CASSVIDTGELFF TGTGCCAGCAGCGTTATTGACACCGGGGAGCTGTTTTTT
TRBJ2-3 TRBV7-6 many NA CASSLSGSKAADTQYF TGTGCCAGCAGCTTATCCGGGAGTAAGGCGGCAGATACGCAGTATTTT
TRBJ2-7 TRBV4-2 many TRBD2 CASSQDAGGGYEQYF TGTGCCAGCAGCCAAGATGCGGGGGGGGGCTACGAGCAGTACTTC
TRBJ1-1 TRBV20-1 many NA CSARAGAGTEAFF TGCAGTGCTAGGGCAGGGGCGGGTACTGAAGCTTTCTTT
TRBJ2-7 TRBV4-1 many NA CASSQVMGASSYEQYF TGCGCCAGCAGCCAAGTCATGGGTGCTAGCTCCTACGAGCAGTACTTC